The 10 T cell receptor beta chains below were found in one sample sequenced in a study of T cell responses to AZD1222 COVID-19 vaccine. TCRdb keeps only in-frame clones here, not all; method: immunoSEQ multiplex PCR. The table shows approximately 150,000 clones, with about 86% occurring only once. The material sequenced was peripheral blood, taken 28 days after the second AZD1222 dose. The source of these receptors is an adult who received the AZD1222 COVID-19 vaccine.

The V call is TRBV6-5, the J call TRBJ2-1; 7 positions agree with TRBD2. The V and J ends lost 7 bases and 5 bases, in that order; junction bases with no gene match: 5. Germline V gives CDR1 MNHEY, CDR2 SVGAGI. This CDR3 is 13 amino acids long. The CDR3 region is CASMGGGNNEQFF. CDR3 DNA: TGTGCCAGCATGGGGGGGGGTAACAATGAGCAGTTCTTC.

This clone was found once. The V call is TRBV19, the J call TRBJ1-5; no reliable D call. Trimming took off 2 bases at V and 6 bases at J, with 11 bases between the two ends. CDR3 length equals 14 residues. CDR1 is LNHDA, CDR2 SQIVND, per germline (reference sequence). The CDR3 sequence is CASSIRSRGQPQHF. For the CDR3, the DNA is TGTGCCAGTAGTATAAGGTCGAGAGGTCAGCCCCAGCATTTT.

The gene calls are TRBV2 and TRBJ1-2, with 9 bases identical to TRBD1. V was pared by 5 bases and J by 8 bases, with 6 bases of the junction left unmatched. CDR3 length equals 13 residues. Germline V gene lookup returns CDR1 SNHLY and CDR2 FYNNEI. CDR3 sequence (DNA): TGTGCCAGCAGTTCACAGGGGGCGGGAGGCTACACCTTC. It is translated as CASSSQGAGGYTF.

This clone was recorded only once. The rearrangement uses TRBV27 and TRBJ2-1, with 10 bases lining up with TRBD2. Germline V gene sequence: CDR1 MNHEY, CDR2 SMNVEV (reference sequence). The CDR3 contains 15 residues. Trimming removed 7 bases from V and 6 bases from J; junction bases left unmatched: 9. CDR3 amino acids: CASNLAGAQANEQFF. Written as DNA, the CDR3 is TGTGCCAGCAATCTAGCGGGAGCACAGGCCAATGAGCAGTTCTTC.

Here the CDR3 reads CASSANQQETQYF. The CDR3 region has the DNA TGCGCCAGCAGCGCCAATCAGCAAGAGACCCAGTACTTC. The chain joins TRBV5-1 to TRBJ2-5, with D unclear. Germline-derived CDR1 and CDR2 are SGHRS and YFSETQ. Deletions cut 4 bases from V and 2 bases from J, with 9 bases between. There are 13 residues in the CDR3.

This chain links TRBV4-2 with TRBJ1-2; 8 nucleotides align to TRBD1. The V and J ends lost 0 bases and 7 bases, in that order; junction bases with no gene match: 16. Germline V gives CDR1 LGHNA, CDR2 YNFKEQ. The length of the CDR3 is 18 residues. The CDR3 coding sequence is TGTGCCAGCAGCCAAGATCCGCAGGGGGCTTTGATAATTCGTGGCTACACCTTC. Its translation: CASSQDPQGALIIRGYTF.

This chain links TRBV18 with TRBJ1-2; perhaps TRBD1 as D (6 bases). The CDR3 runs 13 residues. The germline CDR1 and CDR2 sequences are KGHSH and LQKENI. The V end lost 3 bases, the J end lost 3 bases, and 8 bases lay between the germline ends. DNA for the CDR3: TGTGCCAGCTCACCGCGGACAGACTATGGCTACACCTTC. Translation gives CASSPRTDYGYTF.

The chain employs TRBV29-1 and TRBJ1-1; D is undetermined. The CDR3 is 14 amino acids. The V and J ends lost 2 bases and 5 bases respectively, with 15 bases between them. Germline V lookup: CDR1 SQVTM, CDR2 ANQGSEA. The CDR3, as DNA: TGCAGCGTTGAAAACGGCCCTCCCTGGACTGAAGCTTTCTTT. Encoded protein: CSVENGPPWTEAFF.

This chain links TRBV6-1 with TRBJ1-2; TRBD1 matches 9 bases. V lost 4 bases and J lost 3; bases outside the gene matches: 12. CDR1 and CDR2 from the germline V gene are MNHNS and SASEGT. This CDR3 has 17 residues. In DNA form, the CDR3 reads TGTGCCAGCAGTGGTCCCCGGGACAGGGCTTACCACTATGGCTACACCTTC. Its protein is CASSGPRDRAYHYGYTF.

CDR3 DNA: TGTGCCAGCAGCTTAGGGGGCGATAACTATGGCTACACCTTC. Its protein is CASSLGGDNYGYTF. The chain recombines TRBV5-4 with TRBJ1-2; 7 bases agree with TRBD1. The CDR3 spans 14 residues. With V trimmed by 2 bases and J by 1 base, 2 bases remained unmatched. In germline, CDR1 is SGHNT, CDR2 YYREEE (reference sequence). The full variable domain, with the rest looked up from reference TRBV5-4 and TRBJ1-2, is ETGVTQSPTHLIKTRGQQVTLRCSSQSGHNTVSWYQQALGQGPQFIFQYYREEENGRGNFPPRFSGLQFPNYSSELNVNALELDDSALYLCASSLGGDNYGYTFGSGTRLTVV.